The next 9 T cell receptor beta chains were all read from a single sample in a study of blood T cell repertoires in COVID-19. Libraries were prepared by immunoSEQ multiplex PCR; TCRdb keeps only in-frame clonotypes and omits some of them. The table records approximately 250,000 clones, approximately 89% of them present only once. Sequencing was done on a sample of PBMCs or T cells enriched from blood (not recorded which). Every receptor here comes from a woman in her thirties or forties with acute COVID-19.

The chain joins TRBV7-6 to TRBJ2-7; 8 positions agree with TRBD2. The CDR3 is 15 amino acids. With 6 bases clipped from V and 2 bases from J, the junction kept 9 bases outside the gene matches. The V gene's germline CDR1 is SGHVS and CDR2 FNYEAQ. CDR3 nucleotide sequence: TGTGCCAGCAGGTATAGCGCGGGAGGACCCTACGAGCAGTACTTC. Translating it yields CASRYSAGGPYEQYF.

The CDR3 bases are TGTGCCACCAGTGATACAGCGGACACTGAAGCTTTCTTT. Amino acids: CATSDTADTEAFF. The rearrangement joins TRBV24-1 to TRBJ1-1; D gene unclear. Germline V gene lookup returns CDR1 KGHDR and CDR2 SFDVKD. Trimming pared 3 bases from V and 3 bases from J, leaving 7 bases between. The CDR3 runs 13 residues.

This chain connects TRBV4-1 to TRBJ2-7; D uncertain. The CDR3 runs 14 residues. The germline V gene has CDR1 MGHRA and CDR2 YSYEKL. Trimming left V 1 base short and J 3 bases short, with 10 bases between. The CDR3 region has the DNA TGCGCCAGCAGCCAAGTCTCTACAGTCTACGAGCAGTACTTC. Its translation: CASSQVSTVYEQYF.

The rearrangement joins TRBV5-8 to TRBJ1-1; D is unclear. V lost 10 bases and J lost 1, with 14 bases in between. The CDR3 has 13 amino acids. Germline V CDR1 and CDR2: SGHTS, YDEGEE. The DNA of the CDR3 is TGTGCCTCCCAGGCGGGGTGGAACACTGAAGCTTTCTTT. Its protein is CASQAGWNTEAFF.

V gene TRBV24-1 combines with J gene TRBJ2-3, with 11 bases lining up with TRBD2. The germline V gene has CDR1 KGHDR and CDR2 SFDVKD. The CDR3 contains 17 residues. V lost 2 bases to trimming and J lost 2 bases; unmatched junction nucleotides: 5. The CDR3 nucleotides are TGTGCCACCAGTGATTCAAGACTAGCGGGAAACACAGATACGCAGTATTTT. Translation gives CATSDSRLAGNTDTQYF.

CDR3 bases: TGCGCCAGCAGTGAAAGACAGGGGGTTACTGAAGCTTTCTTT. This gives the protein CASSERQGVTEAFF. The chain is built from TRBV10-2 and TRBJ1-1; 9 bases match TRBD1. The CDR3 length is 14 residues. Germline V CDR1 and CDR2: WSHSY, SAAADI. V dropped 3 bases and J dropped 5; count of bases not matched to a gene: 4.

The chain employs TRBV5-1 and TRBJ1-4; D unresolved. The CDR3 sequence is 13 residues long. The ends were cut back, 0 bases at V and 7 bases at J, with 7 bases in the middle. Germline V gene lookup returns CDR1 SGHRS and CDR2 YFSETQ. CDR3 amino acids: CASSLETLEKLFF. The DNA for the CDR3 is TGCGCCAGCAGCTTGGAAACTCTTGAAAAACTGTTTTTT.

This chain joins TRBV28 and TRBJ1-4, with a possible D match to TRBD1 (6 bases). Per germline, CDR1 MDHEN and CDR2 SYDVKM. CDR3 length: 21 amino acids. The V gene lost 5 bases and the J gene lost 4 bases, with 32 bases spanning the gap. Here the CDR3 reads CASSLLQLRTVQSPHNEKLFF. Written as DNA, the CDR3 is TGTGCCAGCAGTCTCCTGCAGTTGAGGACAGTCCAATCCCCACATAATGAAAAACTGTTTTTT.

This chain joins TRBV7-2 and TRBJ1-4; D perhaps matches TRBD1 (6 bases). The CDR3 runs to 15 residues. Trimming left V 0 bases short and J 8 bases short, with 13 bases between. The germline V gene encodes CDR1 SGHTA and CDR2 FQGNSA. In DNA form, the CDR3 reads TGTGCCAGCAGCTTAGCTCGGGGGGCTAGAGAAAAACTGTTTTTT. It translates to CASSLARGAREKLFF.